This T cell receptor (beta chain) was captured by sequencing in a study of T cells in Graves' hyperthyroidism and ophthalmopathy. Germline CDR1 and CDR2: MNHEY and SMNVEV (reference sequence). The CDR3 is made up of 15 amino acids. The V segment lost 5 bases and the J segment 14 bases; nucleotides outside the gene matches: 14. Note on this clonotype: Antigen unknown.

It was RNA transcripts that yielded the amplified TCR beta CDR3 regions. During a first-round RT-PCR of the TCR CDR3, the HTBI primer set was used. TCRdb redid the calling of the multiplex PCR reads with MiXCR, one entry per CDR3 protein. The table lists roughly 260,000 distinct CDR3 sequences, about 15% of them singletons, with approximately 12% in the top ten. The study, taken as a whole, reports: Onset of ophthalmopathy came a median around 7.1 months after the model predicted it.

The sample consisted of blood. The TCR sequence derives from a woman in her 40s with Graves' hyperthyroidism that later progressed to Graves' ophthalmopathy. The chain combines TRBV27 with TRBJ1-6; 8 bases align to TRBD1. The CDR3 is CASSPSTGAQFTLHF. The CDR3 DNA reads as TGTGCCAGCAGTCCATCGACAGGGGCCCAATTCACCCTCCACTTT.